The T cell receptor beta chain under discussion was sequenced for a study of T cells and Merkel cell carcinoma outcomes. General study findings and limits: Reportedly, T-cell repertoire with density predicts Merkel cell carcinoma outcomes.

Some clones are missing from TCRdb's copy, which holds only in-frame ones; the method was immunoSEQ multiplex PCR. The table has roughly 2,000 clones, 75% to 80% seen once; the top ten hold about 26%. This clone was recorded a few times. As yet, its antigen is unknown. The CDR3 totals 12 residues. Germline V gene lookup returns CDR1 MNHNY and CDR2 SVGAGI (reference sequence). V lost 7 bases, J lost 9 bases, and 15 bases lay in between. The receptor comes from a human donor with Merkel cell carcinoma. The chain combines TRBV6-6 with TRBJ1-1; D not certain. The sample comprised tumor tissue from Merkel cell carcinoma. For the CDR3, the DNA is TGTGCCAGCATCGCCGGGCTCCACCAAGCTTTCTTT. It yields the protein CASIAGLHQAFF.